This TCR beta chain appears in the sequencing data of a study of OX40 agonist ivuxolimab in advanced cancers. Study at large: Age averaged around 58 years (range about 23 to 80), and less than 85% were male. Having had anti-PD-1, anti-PD-L1 or anti-CTLA-4 therapy before was allowed, and about 42% had some.

Data came from immunoSEQ multiplex PCR; TCRdb stores just in-frame clones and leaves some out. The sample lists about 83,000 clones; roughly 84% were seen once. The V and J ends lost 4 bases and 4 bases, in that order; junction bases with no gene match: 20. Germline CDR1 reads SGHNT; CDR2 reads YYREEE (reference sequence). This CDR3 contains 20 residues. Sampled blood was obtained at baseline, cycle 4 day 1, and cycle 7 day 1. The receptor was derived from an adult with an advanced solid tumor such as melanoma, head and neck, liver or kidney cancer. This specimen was CD4+ or CD8+ T cells sorted from blood, taken in a trial of the OX40 agonist ivuxolimab. The rearrangement links TRBV5-4 to TRBJ2-1; 10 bases are a match to TRBD1. The DNA for the CDR3 is TGTGCCAGCAGCCCCCGAACTCCGACAGGGGGCCACCAATCGTACAATGAGCAGTTCTTC. This sequence encodes CASSPRTPTGGHQSYNEQFF. The whole variable domain, remainder taken from reference TRBV5-4 and TRBJ2-1, is ETGVTQSPTHLIKTRGQQVTLRCSSQSGHNTVSWYQQALGQGPQFIFQYYREEENGRGNFPPRFSGLQFPNYSSELNVNALELDDSALYLCASSPRTPTGGHQSYNEQFFGPGTRLTVL.